What follows describes a single T cell receptor (beta chain). As yet, its antigen is unknown. The sample belongs to a study of T cell responses to AZD1222 COVID-19 vaccine. General study points: Epitopes outside B.1.351 and B.1.1.7 mutated regions reportedly drew nearly half of spike TCRs. Donors, mostly white British, included more females; clonal diversity was possibly underestimated. Only a handful of people who got AZD1222 tested seropositive at baseline. Sampling that yielded the repertoires occurred only after the peak T cell response.

Only in-frame clones appear in the TCRdb table, and some are missing; sequencing was by immunoSEQ multiplex PCR. The sample includes more than 140,000 clones, 70% to 90% of them seen just once. Trimming took 8 bases from V and 5 from J; bases not matched to a gene: 6. Per germline, CDR1 SGHNT and CDR2 YENEEA. The CDR3 has 13 amino acids. The V gene is TRBV11-3, the J gene TRBJ2-1; the match to TRBD2 covers 7 bases. The sequence came from an adult in good health. This material consisted of peripheral blood, taken on day 0 of MenACWY control vaccination. Here the CDR3 reads CASALAANNEQFF. The CDR3 DNA follows: TGTGCCAGCGCCCTAGCGGCTAACAATGAGCAGTTCTTC.